This TCR beta chain was recovered during a study of blood T cells in healthy people across ages. General observations from the study: Aged donors had fewer naive CD4+ cells and lower diversity than long-lived donors.

On this clonotype itself: Its antigen is as yet unknown.

Primed by a sample-barcoded 5' primer and a J-beta primer mix, a second PCR proceeded for about 6 to 12 cycles. MiXCR, applied by TCRdb to the 5' RACE reads, yields one record per CDR3 protein. This sample yields hundreds of thousands of distinct CDR3 sequences, of which approximately 50% are seen a single time; over 35% belongs to the top ten. Germline loops: CDR1 SNHLY, CDR2 FYNNEI. The CDR3 runs 15 residues. The clonotype comes from a man aged 55 to 70 in good health. The sequenced material came from blood. The V call is TRBV2, the J call TRBJ2-5; 9 bases match TRBD1. The better agreement between TRBJ2-7 and the DNA end casts doubt on the J call. The DNA for the CDR3 is TGTGCCAGCAGTGCCCGGACAGGGGTAAATTACGAGCAGTACTTC. The encoded protein is CASSARTGVNYEQYF.